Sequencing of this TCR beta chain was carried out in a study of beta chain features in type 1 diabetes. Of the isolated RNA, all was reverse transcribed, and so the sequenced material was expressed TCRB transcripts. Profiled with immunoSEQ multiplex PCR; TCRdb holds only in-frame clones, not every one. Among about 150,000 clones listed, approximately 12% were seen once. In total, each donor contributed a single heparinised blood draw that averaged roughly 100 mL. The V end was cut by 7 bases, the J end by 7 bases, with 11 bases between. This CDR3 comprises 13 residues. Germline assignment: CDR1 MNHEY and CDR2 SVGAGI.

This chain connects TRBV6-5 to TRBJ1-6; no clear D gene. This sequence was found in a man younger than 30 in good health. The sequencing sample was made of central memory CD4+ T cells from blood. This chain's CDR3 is CASTRTFNSPLHF. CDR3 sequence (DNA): TGTGCCAGCACACGGACTTTCAATTCACCCCTCCACTTT.